This T cell receptor beta chain emerged from a study of blood T cells in healthy people across ages. Study-wide findings and caveats: CMV infection status of these donors was not known. Age brought a roughly linear fall in TCR beta diversity measured per million T cells. Because sorting was not performed, PBMCs prevented conclusive naive versus antigen-experienced comparison.

CDR3 length: 16 amino acids. The J segment lost 2 bases and the V segment lost 0 bases, leaving 7 bases of the junction unmatched. CDR1 is LGHNA, CDR2 YSLEER, per germline. With respect to this clonotype: Its antigen is not known.

The use of a sample-barcoded 5' primer and a J-beta primer mix characterized a second PCR of about 7 to 12 cycles. From the 5' RACE reads, TCRdb called clonotypes with MiXCR, one entry per CDR3 protein. The sample yields roughly 720,000 distinct CDR3 sequences, roughly 50% seen once. The V gene is TRBV4-3, the J gene TRBJ2-7; TRBD2 matches 7 bases. The material sequenced was blood. This TCR was recovered from a man at least 80 years old in good health. The CDR3 nucleotides are TGCGCCAGCAGCCAAGAGTCCGGGGGGTCTCCCTACGAGCAGTACTTC. Translated, it gives CASSQESGGSPYEQYF.